These 7 T cell receptor beta chains came from one sample sequenced in a study of cytomegalovirus exposure and HLA in healthy donors (dated by TCRdb to the late 2010s). Libraries were constructed by the immunoSEQ multiplex PCR assay. For the multiplex PCR, a mixture combining 60 forward primers for TCR Vbeta segments and 13 reverse primers for TCR Jbeta segments was used. Not all clones reach the TCRdb copy of this immuneACCESS table, which keeps in-frame sequences only. Checked studies attribute under half of the gap to unresolved V genes and leave the rest unexplained. Present in this sample are 150,000 to 200,000 clones, just over 75% of which were seen just once. Of the sample, roughly 1.9% falls within the top ten clones. Sequencing was done on a sample of PBMCs. Receptors were obtained from a woman in her twenties or thirties in good health and CMV-seropositive.

This clone was observed a handful of times. The V call is TRBV2, the J call TRBJ1-2; D ambiguous. V lost 3 bases, J lost 3 bases, and 11 bases lay in between. Per the germline V gene, CDR1 is SNHLY and CDR2 is FYNNEI. The CDR3 is 14 residues long. CDR3 loop: CASSERLTDYGYTF. CDR3 nucleotide sequence: TGTGCCAGCAGTGAGCGACTGACGGACTATGGCTACACCTTC.

This chain joins TRBV29-1 and TRBJ1-4; 9 bases match TRBD1. The CDR3 consists of 12 residues. Trimming removed 5 bases from V and 6 bases from J; junction bases left unmatched: 1. Per germline, CDR1 SQVTM and CDR2 ANQGSEA. The CDR3: CSVRTGDEKLFF. As DNA, the CDR3 is TGCAGCGTTCGGACAGGGGATGAAAAACTGTTTTTT.

In its sample, this clone was seen a few times. This sequence joins TRBV27 and TRBJ2-7; tentative D call: TRBD2 (5 bases). This CDR3 spans 15 amino acids. V shed 3 bases and J shed 3 bases, with 15 bases lying between them. Germline V CDR1 and CDR2: MNHEY, SMNVEV (reference sequence). CDR3 sequence (DNA): TGTGCCAGCAGTTTGTATCCAGAGGGAGACTACGAGCAGTACTTC. Its protein product is CASSLYPEGDYEQYF.

The chain is built from TRBV28 and TRBJ1-2; D not resolved. This CDR3 has 14 residues. Germline V CDR1 and CDR2: MDHEN, SYDVKM. The V and J ends lost 5 bases and 5 bases respectively, with 15 bases between them. CDR3 nucleotide sequence: TGTGCCAGCAGTCCTACTCAAGCTTTATATGGCTACACCTTC. Its translation is CASSPTQALYGYTF.

The chain links TRBV13 to TRBJ1-1, with D possibly being TRBD1 (5 bases). Deletions cut 4 bases from V and 1 base from J, with 10 bases between. From germline, CDR1 is PRHDT and CDR2 FYEKMQ (reference sequence). The CDR3 consists of 14 residues. The CDR3 sequence: CASSSPTENTEAFF. The CDR3 coding sequence is TGTGCCAGCAGCTCGCCGACAGAGAACACTGAAGCTTTCTTT.

This clone was counted once. The chain joins TRBV29-1 to TRBJ1-1; no clear D. The length of the CDR3 is 13 residues. Per the germline V gene, CDR1 is SQVTM and CDR2 is ANQGSEA. Trimming cost V 8 bases and J 0 bases, with 13 bases left between them. DNA of the CDR3: TGCAGCTCGACGGGAGGGATGAACACTGAAGCTTTCTTT. Its protein product is CSSTGGMNTEAFF.

The CDR3 here is CSATTRDGYTF. CDR3 in DNA: TGCAGTGCTACTACCAGGGATGGCTACACCTTC. The chain combines TRBV20-1 with TRBJ1-2, with TRBD1 as a possible D gene (5 bases). Between the trimmed V and J ends, which lost 4 bases and 6 bases, there was a span of 9 bases. CDR1 and CDR2 from the germline V gene are DFQATT and SNEGSKA (reference sequence). The CDR3 runs 11 residues.